This T cell receptor beta chain was documented in a study of blood T cell repertoires in COVID-19. Overall study context: COVID-19 samples, acute and convalescent, were from the United States, Italy and Spain.

CDR1 and CDR2 from the germline V gene are LNHDA and SQIVND (reference sequence). Trimming took off 4 bases at V and 9 bases at J, with 13 bases between the two ends. The CDR3 consists of 13 residues. The method was immunoSEQ multiplex PCR; TCRdb's version includes in-frame clones alone and lacks a portion of them. The sample records more than 45,000 clones, about nine tenths being singletons. Sample: peripheral blood. The receptor comes from a man in his 60s with acute or convalescent COVID-19. This chain links TRBV19 with TRBJ2-1, with D possibly matching TRBD2 (6 bases). CDR3 sequence reads: CASSNWGGIEQFF. In DNA form, the CDR3 reads TGTGCCAGTAGTAATTGGGGAGGCATTGAGCAGTTCTTC.